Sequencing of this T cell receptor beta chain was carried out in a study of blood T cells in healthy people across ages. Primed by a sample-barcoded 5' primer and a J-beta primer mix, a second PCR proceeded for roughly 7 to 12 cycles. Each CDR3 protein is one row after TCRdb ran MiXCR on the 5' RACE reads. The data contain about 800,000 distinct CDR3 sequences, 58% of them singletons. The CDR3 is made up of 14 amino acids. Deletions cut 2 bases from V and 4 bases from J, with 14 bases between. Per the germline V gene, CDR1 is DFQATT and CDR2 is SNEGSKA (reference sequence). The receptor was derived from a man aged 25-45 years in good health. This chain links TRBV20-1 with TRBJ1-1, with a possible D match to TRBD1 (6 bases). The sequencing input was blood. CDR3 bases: TGCAGTGCTAGATCTACAGGGCACCTCACTGAAGCTTTCTTT. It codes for CSARSTGHLTEAFF.